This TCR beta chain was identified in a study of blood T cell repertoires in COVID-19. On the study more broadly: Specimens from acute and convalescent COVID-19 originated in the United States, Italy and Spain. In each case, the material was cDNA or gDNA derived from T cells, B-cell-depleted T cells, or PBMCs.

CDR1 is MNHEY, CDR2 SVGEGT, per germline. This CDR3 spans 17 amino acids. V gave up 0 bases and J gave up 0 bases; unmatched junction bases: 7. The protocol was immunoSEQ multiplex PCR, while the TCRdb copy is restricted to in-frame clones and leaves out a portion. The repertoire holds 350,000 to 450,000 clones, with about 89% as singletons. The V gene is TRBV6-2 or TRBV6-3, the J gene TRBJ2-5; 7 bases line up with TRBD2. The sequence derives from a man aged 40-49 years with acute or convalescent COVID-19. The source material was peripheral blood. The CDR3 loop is CASSYSRGLLYQETQYF. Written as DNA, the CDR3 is TGTGCCAGCAGTTACTCGCGGGGACTATTGTACCAAGAGACCCAGTACTTC.